The 32 T cell receptor beta chains below all came from one sample that was sequenced in a study of blood T cell repertoires in COVID-19. Clones were sequenced by immunoSEQ multiplex PCR, and TCRdb holds only the in-frame ones, with some missing. The table lists 110,000 or so clones, 82% of them singletons. The sample taken for sequencing was peripheral blood. All receptors come from a human donor in a cohort sampled during active COVID-19.

The chain employs TRBV6-5 and TRBJ2-7, with 7 bases lining up with TRBD1. Germline V gene data show CDR1 as MNHEY and CDR2 as SVGAGI. This CDR3 spans 14 amino acids. Trimming removed 6 bases from V and 1 base from J; junction bases left unmatched: 6. CDR3 in DNA: TGTGCCAGCAGAGGGACAGCGACATCCTACGAGCAGTACTTC. Translated: CASRGTATSYEQYF.

The chain couples TRBV2 to TRBJ2-5; 10 nucleotides agree with TRBD2. Germline values: CDR1 SNHLY, CDR2 FYNNEI. V was clipped by 9 bases and J by 1 base; unmatched bases: 2. The CDR3 spans 13 residues. CDR3 nucleotide sequence: TGTGCCAGGAGGACTAGCGGCCAAGAGACCCAGTACTTC. Its protein product is CARRTSGQETQYF.

The chain has TRBV5-6 and TRBJ2-7; D is possibly TRBD1 (6 bases). Trimming pared 4 bases from V and 6 bases from J, leaving 17 bases between. The CDR3 runs 14 residues. CDR1 and CDR2 (germline): SGHDT, YYEEEE. The CDR3 coding sequence is TGTGCCAGCAGCCCAGCGACAGGCCCTGGCGAGCAGTACTTC. It specifies CASSPATGPGEQYF.

The V call is TRBV5-6, the J call TRBJ1-4; 7 bases are shared with TRBD1. Germline CDR1 SGHDT, CDR2 YYEEEE. Trimming cost V 0 bases and J 4 bases; bases outside gene matches: 9. CDR3 length equals 17 residues. CDR3 loop: CASSLGQGTSGNEKLFF. The CDR3 nucleotides are TGTGCCAGCAGCTTGGGACAGGGAACTTCGGGTAATGAAAAACTGTTTTTT.

The V call is TRBV7-2, the J call TRBJ2-1; maybe TRBD2 (6 bases). Per germline, CDR1 SGHTA and CDR2 FQGNSA. Deletions cut 3 bases from V and 6 bases from J, with 12 bases between. The CDR3 is made up of 14 amino acids. The CDR3 loop is CASSLGLSVNEQFF. In DNA, the CDR3 is TGTGCCAGCAGCTTGGGACTCTCCGTCAATGAGCAGTTCTTC. Together with reference TRBV7-2 and TRBJ2-1, the CDR3 gives the full variable domain: GAGVSQSPSNKVTEKGKDVELRCDPISGHTALYWYRQSLGQGLEFLIYFQGNSAPDKSGLPSDRFSAERTGGSVSTLTIQRTQQEDSAVYLCASSLGLSVNEQFFGPGTRLTVL.

Remarks on this clone: Other nucleotide sequences from this sample produce the same CDR3. The chain uses TRBV6-5 and TRBJ1-1; TRBD1 aligns across 9 bases. Germline CDR1 reads MNHEY; CDR2 reads SVGAGI. The length of the CDR3 is 14 residues. J was trimmed by 5 bases and V by 5 bases; bases with no gene match: 6. CDR3 loop: CASSKQGAGTEAFF. In DNA, the CDR3 is TGTGCCAGCAGTAAACAGGGGGCGGGTACTGAAGCTTTCTTT.

CDR3 protein: CASSARDNGEQYF. The CDR3 bases are TGTGCCAGCAGCGCCCGGGACAACGGGGAGCAGTACTTC. V gene TRBV11-3 combines with J gene TRBJ2-7, with D perhaps TRBD1 (6 bases). Looked up from germline, CDR1 is SGHNT and CDR2 is YENEEA. This CDR3 region has 13 residues. V was trimmed by 5 bases and J by 7 bases, leaving 15 bases between them.

The chain links TRBV6-2 or TRBV6-3 to TRBJ2-3; possibly TRBD1 for D (6 bases). The CDR3 loop spans 15 amino acids. The V gene's germline CDR1 is MNHEY and CDR2 SVGEGT. V lost 2 bases, J lost 2 bases, and 11 bases lay in between. CDR3 coding DNA: TGTGCCAGCAGTTACATTGGGGACAACACAGATACGCAGTATTTT. Translating it yields CASSYIGDNTDTQYF.

The chain uses TRBV19 and TRBJ1-6, with TRBD1 matching over 8 bases. The CDR3 loop spans 15 amino acids. V gave up 4 bases and J gave up 3 bases; unmatched junction bases: 2. The germline gives CDR1 LNHDA, CDR2 SQIVND (reference sequence). CDR3 sequence (DNA): TGTGCCAGTAGTACGACAGGGGACTATAATTCACCCCTCCACTTT. The encoded protein is CASSTTGDYNSPLHF. The variable domain in full, completed from reference TRBV19 and TRBJ1-6, reads DGGITQSPKYLFRKEGQNVTLSCEQNLNHDAMYWYRQDPGQGLRLIYYSQIVNDFQKGDIAEGYSVSREKKESFPLTVTSAQKNPTAFYLCASSTTGDYNSPLHFGNGTRLTVT.

The rearrangement links TRBV5-4 to TRBJ2-5; D possibly corresponds to TRBD1 (6 bases). The CDR3 loop spans 15 amino acids. Trimming removed 3 bases at V and 4 bases at J, with 16 bases between. In germline, CDR1 is SGHNT, CDR2 YYREEE (reference sequence). The CDR3 sequence: CASSSPGVGSETQYF. Written as DNA, the CDR3 is TGTGCCAGCAGCTCCCCAGGGGTAGGGTCAGAGACCCAGTACTTC.

The chain has TRBV6-5 and TRBJ1-1; D remains unclear. The CDR3 loop spans 15 amino acids. V shed 2 bases and J shed 1 base, with 11 bases lying between them. Per germline, CDR1 MNHEY and CDR2 SVGAGI. As DNA, the CDR3 is TGTGCCAGCAGTTACCCGACAAGTCAGAACACTGAAGCTTTCTTT. It translates to CASSYPTSQNTEAFF.

This chain's CDR3 is CASSATGIYSYEQYF. DNA of the CDR3: TGTGCCAGCAGTGCCACCGGGATCTACTCCTACGAGCAGTACTTC. The chain employs TRBV7-9 and TRBJ2-7, with TRBD2 as a possible D gene (5 bases). This CDR3 is built from 15 residues. Germline CDR1 SEHNR, CDR2 FQNEAQ (reference sequence). The V and J ends lost 6 bases and 0 bases respectively, with 15 bases between them. Variable domain in full (rest from reference TRBV7-9 and TRBJ2-7): DTGVSQNPRHKITKRGQNVTFRCDPISEHNRLYWYRQTLGQGPEFLTYFQNEAQLEKSRLLSDRFSAERPKGSFSTLEIQRTEQGDSAMYLCASSATGIYSYEQYFGPGTRLTVT.

The genes are TRBV6-6 and TRBJ1-1, with D perhaps matching TRBD1 (5 bases). V gave up 6 bases and J gave up 3 bases, with 17 bases separating them. Germline V gene lookup returns CDR1 MNHNY and CDR2 SVGAGI (reference sequence). CDR3 size: 15 residues. CDR3 coding DNA: TGTGCCAGCAGACGACAGCCTCCGGGGGACACTGAAGCTTTCTTT. As protein: CASRRQPPGDTEAFF.

The chain employs TRBV12-3 or TRBV12-4 and TRBJ2-3; D remains ambiguous. This CDR3 region has 12 residues. The germline V and J ends were trimmed by 6 bases and 2 bases, with 6 bases remaining between them. CDR3 sequence reads: CASSDNTDTQYF. As DNA, the CDR3 is TGTGCCAGCAGCGACAACACAGATACGCAGTATTTT.

The J gene is TRBJ2-1, the V gene TRBV5-1; the match to TRBD2 covers 10 bases. The CDR3 contains 18 residues. V trimming: 4 bases; J trimming: 2 bases; junction bases outside the gene matches: 12. The germline CDR1 and CDR2 sequences are SGHRS and YFSETQ. The CDR3 protein is CASSLMPASGGTYNEQFF. CDR3 nucleotides: TGCGCCAGCAGCCTGATGCCGGCTAGCGGGGGTACCTACAATGAGCAGTTCTTC.

Written as DNA, the CDR3 is TGCGCCAGCAGTGAGTCTCTCTATAGCAATCAGCCCCAGCATTTT. Translated, it gives CASSESLYSNQPQHF. The chain joins TRBV10-2 to TRBJ1-5, with unresolved D. The germline V and J ends were trimmed by 0 bases and 0 bases, with 6 bases remaining between them. Germline CDR1 WSHSY, CDR2 SAAADI. This CDR3 has 15 residues.

This chain joins TRBV20-1 and TRBJ2-1; unclear D gene. The CDR3 runs to 11 residues. Trimming shortened V by 3 bases and J by 9 bases, and 9 bases separated the two germline ends. Germline CDR1 and CDR2: DFQATT and SNEGSKA (reference sequence). The chain's CDR3 is CSASLLGEQFF. Here the CDR3 DNA reads TGCAGTGCTAGCCTTCTAGGTGAGCAGTTCTTC.

The chain recombines TRBV12-3 or TRBV12-4 with TRBJ1-6; unclear D gene. This CDR3 has 12 residues. Trimming took 6 bases from V and 13 from J, leaving 13 bases between them. CDR3 sequence: CASSFSGLPLHF. Written as DNA, the CDR3 is TGTGCCAGCAGCTTTAGCGGGTTGCCCCTCCACTTT.

V usage is TRBV29-1 and J usage is TRBJ2-7; 7 positions agree with TRBD1. The V segment lost 5 bases and the J segment 6 bases; nucleotides outside the gene matches: 13. This CDR3 is built from 14 residues. In germline, CDR1 is SQVTM, CDR2 ANQGSEA. CDR3 coding DNA: TGCAGCGTTACTGTACAGGGGACGGGGAGCGAGCAGTACTTC. Protein: CSVTVQGTGSEQYF.

V is TRBV3-1 (or the pseudogene TRBV3-2) and J is TRBJ1-4; D unresolved. Trimming removed 3 bases at V and 6 bases at J, with 8 bases between. The germline V gene has CDR1 LGHDT and CDR2 YNNKEL (reference sequence). This CDR3 region has 13 residues. CDR3 in DNA: TGTGCCAGCAGCCAGTCGGAGGATGAAAAACTGTTTTTT. Protein product: CASSQSEDEKLFF.

The rearrangement joins TRBV3-1 (or the pseudogene TRBV3-2) to TRBJ2-5, with TRBD2 matching over 8 bases. CDR3 length: 15 amino acids. The V gene's germline CDR1 is LGHDT and CDR2 YNNKEL (reference sequence). Germline trimming cut 4 bases from V and 7 bases from J; bases unmatched to any gene: 11. This chain's CDR3 is CASSLSPGGLGTQYF. CDR3 bases: TGTGCCAGCAGCCTAAGTCCGGGGGGGCTGGGGACCCAGTACTTC.

The rearrangement links TRBV18 to TRBJ2-6; D is ambiguous. CDR1 KGHSH and CDR2 LQKENI come from the germline V gene. V lost 3 bases, J lost 0 bases, and 9 bases lay in between. This CDR3 has 16 residues. The CDR3 spells CASSPMRNSGANVLTF. The CDR3, as DNA: TGTGCCAGCTCACCTATGCGGAACTCTGGGGCCAACGTCCTGACTTTC.

The chain recombines TRBV18 with TRBJ1-2; D is unresolved. Germline V gene sequence: CDR1 KGHSH, CDR2 LQKENI. V was cut by 2 bases and J by 1 base, with 14 bases left in between. The CDR3 is made up of 16 amino acids. The CDR3 here is CASSPAPGERNYGYTF. In DNA form, the CDR3 reads TGTGCCAGCTCACCAGCCCCCGGAGAGCGTAACTATGGCTACACCTTC.

This clone was counted between two and nine times. V and J are TRBV25-1 and TRBJ1-6; no definite D call. Deletions cut 7 bases from V and 0 bases from J, with 10 bases between. The CDR3 length is 15 residues. Germline-derived CDR1 and CDR2 are MGHDK and SYGVNS. CDR3 in amino acids: CASKGVSSYNSPLHF. DNA for the CDR3: TGTGCCAGCAAGGGAGTCAGCTCCTATAATTCACCCCTCCACTTT. Variable domain in full (rest from reference TRBV25-1 and TRBJ1-6): EADIYQTPRYLVIGTGKKITLECSQTMGHDKMYWYQQDPGMELHLIHYSYGVNSTEKGDLSSESTVSRIRTEHFPLTLESARPSHTSQYLCASKGVSSYNSPLHFGNGTRLTVT.

CDR3 sequence: CASSPPGQGAGEQYF. In DNA form, the CDR3 reads TGTGCCAGCAGCCCCCCGGGACAGGGGGCTGGGGAGCAGTACTTC. V gene TRBV7-2 combines with J gene TRBJ2-7; TRBD1 agrees at 12 bases. Trimming at V came to 5 bases and at J to 7 bases, leaving 9 bases not matched to a gene. Germline-derived CDR1 and CDR2 are SGHTA and FQGNSA. This CDR3 contains 15 residues.

The J gene is TRBJ2-5, the V gene TRBV5-1; TRBD2 matches 11 bases. CDR3 length: 17 residues. CDR1 and CDR2 (germline): SGHRS, YFSETQ. The ends lost 1 base at V and 5 bases at J; junction bases unmatched: 10. This chain's CDR3 is CASSLSVAGGPGETQYF. The CDR3 nucleotides are TGCGCCAGCAGCTTGTCGGTAGCGGGGGGGCCAGGGGAGACCCAGTACTTC.

This sequence joins TRBV28 and TRBJ2-3; 12 bases align to TRBD2. The CDR3 loop spans 15 amino acids. The germline gives CDR1 MDHEN, CDR2 SYDVKM. Trimming took 7 bases from V and 5 from J; bases not matched to a gene: 7. The CDR3 spells CASKGAGLAGDTQYF. The CDR3 DNA reads TGTGCCAGCAAAGGTGCGGGACTAGCGGGAGATACGCAGTATTTT.

The chain has TRBV27 and TRBJ2-5; possible D gene TRBD1, 5 bases. Germline values: CDR1 MNHEY, CDR2 SMNVEV (reference sequence). Trimming left V 8 bases short and J 5 bases short, with 18 bases between. This CDR3 spans 14 amino acids. CDR3: CASRLAGSRETQYF. The CDR3 nucleotides read TGTGCCAGCCGACTCGCAGGGTCACGGGAGACCCAGTACTTC.

This clone was observed a single time. The chain recombines TRBV10-3 with TRBJ2-1; 15 bases are shared with TRBD2. This CDR3 has 15 amino acids. Trimming removed 4 bases from V and 9 bases from J; junction bases left unmatched: 4. In germline, CDR1 is ENHRY, CDR2 SYGVKD. The CDR3 sequence is CAISGTSGGAVEQFF. In DNA form, the CDR3 reads TGTGCCATCAGTGGGACTAGCGGGGGGGCAGTTGAGCAGTTCTTC.

This rearrangement joins TRBV2 to TRBJ2-2; 9 nucleotides align to TRBD1. Germline V gives CDR1 SNHLY, CDR2 FYNNEI. The junction had 5 bases not matched to a gene; V was cut back by 6 bases and J by 0 bases. This CDR3 has 16 residues. This chain's CDR3 is CASRLGTGSNTGELFF. In DNA, the CDR3 is TGTGCCAGCAGACTAGGGACAGGGTCGAACACCGGGGAGCTGTTTTTT.

As regards this clone: The identical CDR3 is also encoded by other nucleotide sequences in the sample. The chain uses TRBV7-9 and TRBJ2-3; TRBD1 matches 8 bases. The CDR3 totals 14 residues. The germline CDR1 and CDR2 sequences are SEHNR and FQNEAQ (reference sequence). V was pared by 4 bases and J by 4 bases, with 4 bases of the junction left unmatched. CDR3 sequence: CASSSQGAADTQYF. As DNA, the CDR3 is TGTGCCAGCAGCTCGCAGGGGGCGGCAGATACGCAGTATTTT.

The chain combines TRBV2 with TRBJ2-3, with D possibly matching TRBD1 (5 bases). Germline CDR1 SNHLY, CDR2 FYNNEI. This CDR3 is 16 amino acids long. V lost 6 bases, J lost 0 bases, and 16 bases lay in between. This chain's CDR3 is CASSATDIASTDTQYF. The CDR3 coding sequence is TGTGCCAGCAGCGCCACGGACATAGCTAGCACAGATACGCAGTATTTT. The full variable domain, in which reference TRBV2 and TRBJ2-3 provide the parts outside the CDR3, is EPEVTQTPSHQVTQMGQEVILRCVPISNHLYFYWYRQILGQKVEFLVSFYNNEISEKSEIFDDQFSVERPDGSNFTLKIRSTKLEDSAMYFCASSATDIASTDTQYFGPGTRLTVL.